Each of the 20 T cell receptor beta chains below was sequenced from the same sample in a study of T cell changes during pregnancy in multiple sclerosis. Generated by immunoSEQ multiplex PCR, the TCRdb table keeps only in-frame clones and is missing some. The sample has about 84,000 clones, roughly 93% seen once; the top ten hold 2% to 2.5%. Sequencing was performed on peripheral blood, taken in the third trimester of pregnancy. The receptors were gathered from a female donor with multiple sclerosis, enrolled in a pregnancy study.

The rearrangement joins TRBV7-2 to TRBJ2-7; D possibly corresponds to TRBD2 (5 bases). The CDR3 spans 15 residues. Germline CDR1 is SGHTA and CDR2 is FQGNSA. V was clipped by 1 base and J by 0 bases, with 10 bases between them. CDR3 sequence: CASSLVAGPSYEQYF. CDR3 nucleotides: TGTGCCAGCAGCTTAGTGGCGGGTCCCTCCTACGAGCAGTACTTC.

The sample holds one count of this clone. The chain recombines TRBV5-1 with TRBJ1-2; weak D call: TRBD1 (5 bases). The germline V gene has CDR1 SGHRS and CDR2 YFSETQ. CDR3 length: 13 amino acids. The germline V and J ends were trimmed by 0 bases and 4 bases, with 7 bases remaining between them. In nucleotides, the CDR3 is TGCGCCAGCAGCTTGGGACAGACCTATGGCTACACCTTC. It yields the protein CASSLGQTYGYTF.

The chain combines TRBV5-1 with TRBJ2-4; 12 bases align to TRBD2. The CDR3 length is 17 residues. The trim removed 4 bases at V and 0 bases at J, leaving 5 bases unmatched. The germline V gene has CDR1 SGHRS and CDR2 YFSETQ. DNA of the CDR3: TGCGCCAGCAGCGTGACTAGCGGGGGCCTAGCCAAAAACATTCAGTACTTC. This codes for CASSVTSGGLAKNIQYF.

The chain employs TRBV27 and TRBJ1-4; D unclear. V was pared by 8 bases and J by 4 bases, with 11 bases between. This CDR3 is 13 amino acids long. Germline lookup yields CDR1 MNHEY and CDR2 SMNVEV (reference sequence). CDR3 coding DNA: TGTGCCAGCCGGTACAGCCTTAATGAAAAACTGTTTTTT. Its translation is CASRYSLNEKLFF.

This chain's CDR3 is CASSKVGGTEAFF. The DNA for the CDR3 is TGTGCCAGCAGCAAAGTGGGGGGTACTGAAGCTTTCTTT. The chain combines TRBV21-1 with TRBJ1-1. TRBV21-1 is described as a pseudogene. The CDR3 runs 13 residues.

V usage is TRBV6-5 and J usage is TRBJ1-2; D gene uncertain. V was cut by 8 bases and J by 5 bases, with 9 bases left in between. Germline V gene sequence: CDR1 MNHEY, CDR2 SVGAGI. The CDR3 totals 11 residues. In nucleotides, the CDR3 is TGTGCCAGCGGGCGGAGGTATGGCTACACCTTC. This gives the protein CASGRRYGYTF.

The chain couples TRBV6-1 to TRBJ2-3, with TRBD2 matching 7 bases. The V segment lost 4 bases and the J segment 1 base; nucleotides outside the gene matches: 14. Germline lookup yields CDR1 MNHNS and CDR2 SASEGT. CDR3 length equals 18 residues. CDR3 bases: TGTGCCAGCAGTGTTACAGCGGGGTCACAGGTGGGCACAGATACGCAGTATTTT. Translation gives CASSVTAGSQVGTDTQYF.

The V gene is TRBV6-5, the J gene TRBJ1-2; possible D gene TRBD1, 5 bases. This CDR3 contains 16 residues. Germline assignment: CDR1 MNHEY and CDR2 SVGAGI. The ends were cut back, 0 bases at V and 2 bases at J, with 13 bases in the middle. The CDR3 bases are TGTGCCAGCAGTTACTCGAGGTGGGGGGGAAACTATGGCTACACCTTC. Its translation is CASSYSRWGGNYGYTF.

This clone was detected only once. The chain uses TRBV2 and TRBJ1-5; no clear D. Trimming pared 5 bases from V and 4 bases from J, leaving 12 bases between. Per germline, CDR1 SNHLY and CDR2 FYNNEI. This CDR3 is built from 14 residues. CDR3 DNA sequence: TGTGCCAGCAGTTCAGTTTGGCAGAATCAGCCCCAGCATTTT. It yields the protein CASSSVWQNQPQHF.

V and J are TRBV5-6 and TRBJ1-1; a weak D match, TRBD1 (6 bases). Per the germline V gene, CDR1 is SGHDT and CDR2 is YYEEEE. The germline V and J ends were trimmed by 2 bases and 2 bases, with 13 bases remaining between them. The CDR3 is 15 residues long. The CDR3 DNA sequence: TGTGCCAGCAGCTTAACCGGGACAAAAAACACTGAAGCTTTCTTT. Protein: CASSLTGTKNTEAFF.

V and J are TRBV6-4 and TRBJ2-7, with D possibly TRBD2 on 5 matching bases. The ends were cut back, 2 bases at V and 3 bases at J, with 17 bases in the middle. Looked up from germline, CDR1 is MRHNA and CDR2 is SNTAGT. The CDR3 totals 16 residues. DNA of the CDR3: TGTGCCAGCAGTGACGGGAGAACCCCCAAAGGCTACGAGCAGTACTTC. This gives the protein CASSDGRTPKGYEQYF.

The chain couples TRBV7-8 to TRBJ1-3; D may be TRBD1 (6 bases). Germline CDR1 and CDR2: SGHVS and FQNEAQ. V lost 0 bases and J lost 4, with 16 bases in between. This CDR3 is built from 17 residues. This chain's CDR3 is CASSLAGFRGGGNTIYF. CDR3 nucleotide sequence: TGTGCCAGCAGCTTAGCGGGGTTCAGGGGTGGAGGAAACACCATATATTTT.

The rearrangement uses TRBV11-2 and TRBJ2-2, with D hard to call. The germline V gene has CDR1 SGHAT and CDR2 FQNNGV. CDR3 length equals 17 residues. Deletions cut 1 base from V and 2 bases from J, with 14 bases between. CDR3 in amino acids: CASSLVVSLKNTGELFF. DNA of the CDR3: TGTGCCAGCAGCTTAGTGGTGTCCCTAAAAAACACCGGGGAGCTGTTTTTT.

The chain combines TRBV4-1 with TRBJ1-4; the D gene is possibly TRBD1 (5 bases). V shed 1 base and J shed 5 bases, with 14 bases lying between them. Germline V gene lookup returns CDR1 MGHRA and CDR2 YSYEKL. The CDR3 runs to 16 residues. The CDR3 nucleotides read TGCGCCAGCAGCCAAGGTCCACAGGCTATAAATGAAAAACTGTTTTTT. This codes for CASSQGPQAINEKLFF.

This clone has just one count. The rearrangement joins TRBV6-1 to TRBJ1-2, with D tentatively TRBD1 (6 bases). CDR1 MNHNS and CDR2 SASEGT come from the germline V gene. This CDR3 region has 15 residues. Between the trimmed V and J ends, which lost 3 bases and 3 bases, there was a span of 14 bases. CDR3 residues: CASSEGGARYYGYTF. The CDR3 DNA follows: TGTGCCAGCAGTGAGGGGGGGGCGCGTTACTATGGCTACACCTTC.

The chain is built from TRBV19 and TRBJ1-3; D is unclear. V lost 0 bases and J lost 7, with 10 bases in between. Germline CDR1 and CDR2: LNHDA and SQIVND (reference sequence). The CDR3 covers 14 residues. The CDR3 coding sequence is TGTGCCAGTAGTATAGATCTGGAGAGCAACACCATATATTTT. Translation gives CASSIDLESNTIYF.

The CDR3 DNA reads as TGTGCCTGGGACAGGGATTCCTACGAGCAGTACTTC. As protein: CAWDRDSYEQYF. The rearrangement links TRBV30 to TRBJ2-7, with 7 bases identical to TRBD1. The V and J ends lost 5 bases and 1 base, in that order; junction bases with no gene match: 2. There are 12 residues in the CDR3. The germline CDR1 and CDR2 sequences are GTSNPN and SVGIG (reference sequence).

Only one count was recorded for this clone. This chain connects TRBV2 to TRBJ2-5; TRBD1 is a possible D gene (6 bases). CDR1 is SNHLY and CDR2 is FYNNEI in the germline V gene. The CDR3 length is 13 residues. Trimming took 10 bases from V and 4 from J, leaving 16 bases between them. The CDR3 DNA follows: TGTGCCACCCGCCGAGGGGGTGGAGAGACCCAGTACTTC. It translates to CATRRGGGETQYF.

This chain joins TRBV9 and TRBJ1-1; 8 bases map to TRBD1. The CDR3 consists of 13 residues. Germline CDR1 is SGDLS and CDR2 is YYNGEE. The J segment lost 5 bases and the V segment lost 0 bases, leaving 0 bases of the junction unmatched. CDR3 region: CASSVGTGTEAFF. Here the CDR3 DNA reads TGTGCCAGCAGCGTAGGGACAGGGACTGAAGCTTTCTTT.

The genes are TRBV18 and TRBJ1-3; 9 bases fit TRBD1. The CDR3 is 15 residues long. With 3 bases clipped from V and 2 bases from J, the junction kept 2 bases outside the gene matches. Germline lookup yields CDR1 KGHSH and CDR2 LQKENI. As DNA, the CDR3 is TGTGCCAGCTCACCCGGGACAGGGCCTGGAAACACCATATATTTT. This encodes CASSPGTGPGNTIYF.